The next 20 T cell receptor beta chains were all read from a single sample in a study of blood T cell repertoires in COVID-19. This table comes from immunoSEQ multiplex PCR, and its TCRdb copy is limited to in-frame clones, with some not included. This sample has about 200,000 clones, with about 85% found just once. The sequenced sample consisted of peripheral blood. The receptor source for this set is a woman of 80 years or more with acute or convalescent COVID-19.

The chain joins TRBV19 to TRBJ1-5; perhaps TRBD1 as D (5 bases). The V gene's germline CDR1 is LNHDA and CDR2 SQIVND (reference sequence). The CDR3 is made up of 15 amino acids. V lost 1 base to trimming and J lost 5 bases, with 12 bases between them. This chain's CDR3 is CASSIGEQGYQPQHF. In DNA, the CDR3 is TGTGCCAGTAGTATAGGTGAGCAGGGTTATCAGCCCCAGCATTTT.

The chain is built from TRBV7-2 and TRBJ2-5; a weak D match, TRBD2 (5 bases). V dropped 5 bases and J dropped 0 bases, with 13 bases sitting between them. Germline assignment: CDR1 SGHTA and CDR2 FQGNSA. CDR3 size: 15 residues. CDR3 sequence: CASSLRRRYQETQYF. CDR3 nucleotides: TGTGCCAGCAGCCTCAGGAGGCGGTACCAAGAGACCCAGTACTTC.

The chain combines TRBV15 with TRBJ1-3; D unclear. Deletions cut 1 base from V and 4 bases from J, with 14 bases between. Germline V gene sequence: CDR1 LNHNV, CDR2 YYDKDF (reference sequence). This CDR3 contains 16 residues. The CDR3 DNA follows: TGTGCCACCAGCAGAGTTTCCCGAGGGTTCGGAAACACCATATATTTT. This gives the protein CATSRVSRGFGNTIYF.

This chain links TRBV6-6 with TRBJ2-1, with D perhaps matching TRBD1 (5 bases). The CDR3 spans 14 residues. The V end was cut by 7 bases, the J end by 3 bases, with 13 bases between. Germline V gene lookup returns CDR1 MNHNY and CDR2 SVGAGI (reference sequence). Here the CDR3 reads CASNLGQYYNEQFF. The CDR3 nucleotides read TGTGCCAGCAACCTAGGACAATACTACAATGAGCAGTTCTTC.

The CDR3 loop reads CASSRTSGTYEQYF. Here the CDR3 DNA reads TGTGCCAGCAGTCGGACTAGCGGAACCTACGAGCAGTACTTC. V and J are TRBV28 and TRBJ2-7; TRBD2 matches 10 bases. The CDR3 length is 14 residues. CDR1 MDHEN and CDR2 SYDVKM come from the germline V gene. J was trimmed by 2 bases and V by 5 bases; bases with no gene match: 3.

This rearrangement joins TRBV6-5 to TRBJ2-1; 12 bases fit TRBD2. The CDR3 is 15 amino acids. Germline assignment: CDR1 MNHEY and CDR2 SVGAGI. The ends lost 0 bases at V and 6 bases at J; junction bases unmatched: 0. DNA of the CDR3: TGTGCCAGCAGTTACTCGACTAGCGGGAGCAATGAGCAGTTCTTC. It specifies CASSYSTSGSNEQFF.

This chain joins TRBV24-1 and TRBJ2-3; D ambiguous. V lost 4 bases to trimming and J lost 0 bases, with 10 bases between them. Germline CDR1 reads KGHDR; CDR2 reads SFDVKD. The CDR3 is 15 residues long. The CDR3 loop is CATSDPTTSTDTQYF. The DNA of the CDR3 is TGTGCCACCAGTGACCCGACAACCAGCACAGATACGCAGTATTTT.

J is TRBJ2-3 and V is TRBV9, with 8 bases identical to TRBD2. The germline V gene has CDR1 SGDLS and CDR2 YYNGEE. The V and J ends lost 0 bases and 5 bases, in that order; junction bases with no gene match: 5. This CDR3 comprises 15 residues. The CDR3 sequence: CASSVEEREIDTQYF. CDR3 nucleotides: TGTGCCAGCAGCGTAGAAGAGCGGGAGATAGATACGCAGTATTTT.

The V gene is TRBV5-4, the J gene TRBJ2-1; TRBD2 matches 9 bases. CDR1 and CDR2 (germline): SGHNT, YYREEE (reference sequence). The CDR3 has 18 amino acids. V was clipped by 0 bases and J by 1 base; unmatched bases: 8. The CDR3 DNA reads TGTGCCAGCAGCTTGGCGGCGGGAGGGTTAGGTTCCTACAATGAGCAGTTCTTC. It codes for CASSLAAGGLGSYNEQFF.

The V call is TRBV5-1, the J call TRBJ1-1; D ambiguous. With 3 bases removed from V and 2 bases from J, the gap between germline ends came to 17 bases. The CDR3 runs to 16 residues. Germline CDR1 reads SGHRS; CDR2 reads YFSETQ. The DNA of the CDR3 is TGCGCCAGCAGCTCTTCCCCGGGCCTAGCTAACACTGAAGCTTTCTTT. This encodes CASSSSPGLANTEAFF.

The V call is TRBV6-4, the J call TRBJ2-1; the D gene is possibly TRBD2 (5 bases). The V gene lost 5 bases and the J gene lost 0 bases, with 14 bases spanning the gap. This CDR3 is built from 16 residues. The V gene's germline CDR1 is MRHNA and CDR2 SNTAGT. CDR3 DNA sequence: TGTGCCAGCAGTCCGTCTACTACTAGCTCCTACAATGAGCAGTTCTTC. Translated, it gives CASSPSTTSSYNEQFF.

The chain couples TRBV7-3 to TRBJ2-7; 8 bases are a match to TRBD2. The germline CDR1 and CDR2 sequences are SGHTA and FQGTGA. The CDR3 is 16 amino acids. Germline trimming cut 2 bases from V and 6 bases from J; bases unmatched to any gene: 12. Here the CDR3 reads CASSLPGSAGDSEQYF. The CDR3 region has the DNA TGTGCCAGCAGCTTACCCGGATCAGCGGGAGATAGCGAGCAGTACTTC.

V usage is TRBV12-1 and J usage is TRBJ2-7; the table names TRBD2, a call not compared with the DNA. TRBV12-1 is deemed a pseudogene. The CDR3 totals 15 residues. The CDR3 spells CASSFELALPYEQYF. The DNA for the CDR3 is TGTGCCAGCAGCTTTGAACTAGCTCTTCCCTACGAGCAGTACTTC.

The gene calls are TRBV9 and TRBJ2-1; the D is unclear. The germline V gene encodes CDR1 SGDLS and CDR2 YYNGEE. V lost 2 bases and J 0 bases, leaving 9 bases between the germline ends. The CDR3 runs to 15 residues. The CDR3 reads CASSVTPSSYNEQFF. In DNA, the CDR3 is TGTGCCAGCAGCGTGACTCCTAGCTCCTACAATGAGCAGTTCTTC.

The rearrangement links TRBV7-2 to TRBJ2-1, with 9 bases matching TRBD2. CDR3 length equals 14 residues. The trim removed 3 bases at V and 4 bases at J, leaving 1 base unmatched. Germline-derived CDR1 and CDR2 are SGHTA and FQGNSA. For the CDR3, the DNA is TGTGCCAGCAGCTTGCTAGCGGGGTACAATGAGCAGTTCTTC. It specifies CASSLLAGYNEQFF.

The table lists this clone with a few counts. The DNA for the CDR3 is TGCGCCAGCAGCTCGCTACAAGAGACCCAGTACTTC. Protein sequence: CASSSLQETQYF. V usage is TRBV5-1 and J usage is TRBJ2-5; D call uncertain. From germline, CDR1 is SGHRS and CDR2 YFSETQ. The CDR3 extends over 12 amino acids. V shed 3 bases and J shed 2 bases, with 5 bases lying between them.

The chain recombines TRBV6-4 with TRBJ2-5; 7 bases align to TRBD2. In germline, CDR1 is MRHNA, CDR2 SNTAGT. This CDR3 spans 13 amino acids. After removal of 6 bases from V and 1 base from J, the junction contained 2 bases not matched to a gene. The CDR3 DNA is TGTGCCAGCAGCGCTAGCGGCCAAGAGACCCAGTACTTC. It specifies CASSASGQETQYF.

Turning to this clone: At the DNA level, this CDR3 is encoded by other sequences in the same sample as well. J is TRBJ2-7 and V is TRBV4-3; possible D gene TRBD2, 5 bases. CDR1 and CDR2 (germline): LGHNA, YSLEER. V lost 0 bases and J 3 bases, leaving 9 bases between the germline ends. This CDR3 has 14 residues. CDR3 DNA sequence: TGCGCCAGCAGCCAAGATCTCGGGGACTACGAGCAGTACTTC. It encodes CASSQDLGDYEQYF.

The rearrangement links TRBV28 to TRBJ1-4; D gene ambiguous. V was shortened by 6 bases and J by 8 bases, with 19 bases between the two germline ends. Germline CDR1 MDHEN, CDR2 SYDVKM. The CDR3 extends over 15 amino acids. This chain's CDR3 is CASSTGGKEDEKLFF. In DNA, the CDR3 is TGTGCCAGCAGCACGGGAGGCAAGGAGGACGAAAAACTGTTTTTT.

This rearrangement joins TRBV3-1 (or the pseudogene TRBV3-2) to TRBJ2-1; the match to TRBD2 covers 15 bases. Trimming took 4 bases from V and 6 from J; bases not matched to a gene: 10. The length of the CDR3 is 18 residues. Germline V gene data show CDR1 as LGHDT and CDR2 as YNNKEL (reference sequence). The CDR3: CASSRFTGLAGGGNEQFF. The CDR3 DNA is TGTGCCAGCAGCCGTTTCACGGGACTAGCGGGAGGAGGCAATGAGCAGTTCTTC.